The text below deals with one TCR beta chain. The data were taken from a study of PD-1 blockade in classical Hodgkin lymphoma. Libraries were prepared by immunoSEQ multiplex PCR; TCRdb keeps only in-frame clonotypes and omits some of them. Of fewer than 35,000 clones listed, roughly nine tenths are singletons. There are 15 residues in the CDR3. From germline, CDR1 is SGHAT and CDR2 FQNNGV. Trimming pared 1 base from V and 10 bases from J, leaving 17 bases between. Time point denoted: cycle 4 day 1 (C4D1), after about 6 weeks of nivolumab. After autologous stem cell transplantation all patients relapsed, and prior brentuximab vedotin exposure differed between cohorts. Investigators isolated CD4+ T cells from thawed PBMCs through magnetic negative selection.

The receptor was derived from a human donor with classical Hodgkin lymphoma. The chain is built from TRBV11-2 and TRBJ2-1; D remains ambiguous. Sequences were derived from CD4+ T cells from blood, sampled before the fourth cycle of nivolumab. This CDR3 reads CASSLVVGWAAEQFF. DNA for the CDR3: TGTGCCAGCAGCTTAGTAGTAGGGTGGGCAGCCGAGCAGTTCTTC.